This T cell receptor beta chain was recorded in a study of blood T cell repertoires in COVID-19. Study-wide context: Sites across the United States, Italy and Spain contributed samples from acute and convalescent COVID-19. The cDNA or gDNA used as material had been derived from T cells, B-cell-depleted T cells, or PBMCs.

Methods used by the authors: Amplification of reference gene primers was used by the study to estimate nucleated cell counts. TCRdb's copy holds only in-frame clones and misses some; the assay was immunoSEQ multiplex PCR. V, J and clone size are taken as reported in that table, and D and trimming were inferred from the DNA itself. The profile covers 65,000 to 75,000 clones, with roughly 80% appearing a single time and 8.5% to 10% taken by the ten largest. V gave up 8 bases and J gave up 9 bases; unmatched junction bases: 10. The CDR3 contains 14 residues. Germline V gene sequence: CDR1 SNHLY, CDR2 FYNNEI.

V gene TRBV2 combines with J gene TRBJ1-6, with 7 positions matching TRBD1. The TCR was taken from a woman aged 80 or over with acute or convalescent COVID-19. The specimen sequenced was peripheral blood. CDR3 protein: CASLPNRGSSPLHF. The CDR3 coding sequence is TGTGCCAGCTTACCGAACAGGGGCTCTTCACCCCTCCACTTT.